Reported below is one T cell receptor (beta chain). Its antigen is unidentified. The time point here: cycle 4 day 1 (C4D1), after around six weeks of nivolumab. There was relapse after autologous stem cell transplantation in every patient, and there was variation in brentuximab vedotin exposure. Complete response, partial response or progressive disease made up the best responses. From germline, CDR1 is MNHEY and CDR2 SMNVEV (reference sequence). This CDR3 has 14 amino acids. Between the trimmed V and J ends, which lost 1 base and 7 bases, there was a span of 11 bases. This table comes from immunoSEQ multiplex PCR, and its TCRdb copy is limited to in-frame clones, with some not included. Seen here are about 19,000 clones, 80% observed once, and the top ten hold around a fifth. These data come from a study of PD-1 blockade in classical Hodgkin lymphoma. Study summary: Administration of nivolumab to patients was at 3 mg/kg intravenously every 2 weeks. Study-wide results and limits: Patients were excluded if nivolumab began under 1 year after ASCT (the autologous transplant).

The sequenced sample was peripheral blood mononuclear cells (PBMCs), obtained before the fourth cycle of nivolumab. This TCR was sampled from a human donor with classical Hodgkin lymphoma. The V call is TRBV27, the J call TRBJ1-5; D is uncertain. The CDR3 DNA sequence: TGTGCCAGCAGTTTATATCCGGGAACCCAGCCCCAGCATTTT. Protein sequence: CASSLYPGTQPQHF.